A single sample is the source of the 21 T cell receptor beta chains below, sequenced in a study of identical twins. TCRdb reprocessed the 5' RACE reads with MiXCR, giving one entry per CDR3 protein. The sample has hundreds of thousands of distinct CDR3 sequences, approximately 6.1% seen once. Sequencing used naive T cells sorted from blood. The source is a man between 18 and 29 years old in good health.

Many counts were recorded for this clonotype. The rearrangement links TRBV29-1 to TRBJ2-1; 12 bases fit TRBD2. Trimming at V came to 8 bases and at J to 10 bases, leaving 15 bases not matched to a gene. There are 15 residues in the CDR3. Germline CDR1 SQVTM, CDR2 ANQGSEA. The CDR3 spells CSSRGRLAGAGEQFF. CDR3 nucleotides: TGCAGCTCCCGGGGGCGACTAGCGGGAGCGGGGGAGCAGTTCTTC.

This clonotype was recorded a few times. The chain recombines TRBV30 with TRBJ2-3; D is undetermined. The CDR3 consists of 12 residues. V lost 1 base, J lost 3 bases, and 5 bases lay in between. Looked up from germline, CDR1 is GTSNPN and CDR2 is SVGIG (reference sequence). CDR3 amino acids: CAWSAATDTQYF. The CDR3 bases are TGTGCCTGGAGTGCCGCAACAGATACGCAGTATTTT.

This clonotype has ten or more counts. The chain employs TRBV5-1 and TRBJ2-5; no definite D call. CDR3 length: 13 residues. In germline, CDR1 is SGHRS, CDR2 YFSETQ. The V end was cut by 2 bases, the J end by 5 bases, with 10 bases between. CDR3 in DNA: TGCGCCAGCAGCTTCAAGGGATCGGAGACCCAGTACTTC. Its translation: CASSFKGSETQYF.

This clonotype was found a few times. The rearrangement uses TRBV6-2 or TRBV6-3 and TRBJ2-7, with D maybe TRBD2 (7 bases). Germline V gene lookup returns CDR1 MNHEY and CDR2 SVGEGT. This CDR3 comprises 16 residues. V lost 5 bases and J lost 7, with 24 bases in between. CDR3 DNA sequence: TGTGCCAGCAGTGATGATCCGGGAGGCAGGGGAAAGGAGCAGTACTTC. Its protein product is CASSDDPGGRGKEQYF.

This clonotype was detected a few times. The rearrangement joins TRBV7-9 to TRBJ2-1; D tentatively reads TRBD1 or TRBD2 (5 bases each). The CDR3 runs 15 residues. The germline gives CDR1 SEHNR, CDR2 FQNEAQ (reference sequence). V gave up 5 bases and J gave up 9 bases, with 20 bases separating them. The CDR3 region is CASSPGSGRAGEQFF. In DNA, the CDR3 is TGTGCCAGCAGCCCGGGGTCAGGGCGAGCAGGTGAGCAGTTCTTC.

This clonotype was counted many times. The rearrangement joins TRBV10-3 to TRBJ2-1; 10 bases fit TRBD2. With V trimmed by 6 bases and J by 5 bases, 4 bases remained unmatched. Looked up from germline, CDR1 is ENHRY and CDR2 is SYGVKD. This CDR3 comprises 14 residues. This CDR3 reads CAIRPTSGNNEQFF. The CDR3 DNA follows: TGTGCCATCAGGCCCACTAGCGGGAACAATGAGCAGTTCTTC.

This clonotype has at least ten counts. The gene calls are TRBV4-1 and TRBJ2-5, with TRBD1 matching over 11 bases. V dropped 1 base and J dropped 5; count of bases not matched to a gene: 3. Per germline, CDR1 MGHRA and CDR2 YSYEKL. The CDR3 length is 15 residues. The CDR3 DNA sequence: TGCGCCAGCAGCCAAGGGACAGGGGGCGGGGAGACCCAGTACTTC. This encodes CASSQGTGGGETQYF.

V is TRBV20-1 and J is TRBJ2-1; 7 nucleotides match TRBD2. CDR3 length equals 14 residues. With 4 bases clipped from V and 7 bases from J, the junction kept 10 bases outside the gene matches. Germline V CDR1 and CDR2: DFQATT, SNEGSKA (reference sequence). For the CDR3, the DNA is TGCAGTGCTATTCGCGGGAGAAGAGGTAATGAGCAGTTCTTC. This encodes CSAIRGRRGNEQFF.

This clonotype was seen ten or more times. The J gene is TRBJ2-1, the V gene TRBV3-1, with unresolved D. This CDR3 spans 15 amino acids. Germline V lookup: CDR1 LGHDT, CDR2 YNNKEL (reference sequence). Trimming took 3 bases from V and 5 from J, leaving 14 bases between them. This CDR3 is CASSQGWSHDNEQFF. Here the CDR3 DNA reads TGTGCCAGCAGCCAGGGGTGGTCTCACGACAATGAGCAGTTCTTC.

This clonotype was detected only a few times. This rearrangement joins TRBV5-1 to TRBJ2-5; a weak D match, TRBD2 (7 bases). CDR1 is SGHRS and CDR2 is YFSETQ in the germline V gene. V was shortened by 6 bases and J by 5 bases, with 20 bases between the two germline ends. The CDR3 contains 15 residues. The CDR3 DNA sequence: TGCGCCAGCAACCCGGACCGGGGGGCTGGGGAGACCCAGTACTTC. It codes for CASNPDRGAGETQYF.

Only a few counts were recorded for this clonotype. The chain carries TRBV5-1 and TRBJ2-1; no clear D. The germline CDR1 and CDR2 sequences are SGHRS and YFSETQ. Trimming cost V 0 bases and J 4 bases, with 11 bases left between them. CDR3 length: 15 amino acids. CDR3 nucleotides: TGCGCCAGCAGCTTGGAGGCGGAATATTACAATGAGCAGTTCTTC. This translates into CASSLEAEYYNEQFF.

The gene calls are TRBV2 and TRBJ1-5; D uncertain. Between the trimmed V and J ends, which lost 4 bases and 5 bases, there was a span of 15 bases. Germline lookup yields CDR1 SNHLY and CDR2 FYNNEI. The CDR3 is made up of 15 amino acids. CDR3 nucleotide sequence: TGTGCCAGCAGTGCTTATTATCAGAGAGATCAGCCCCAGCATTTT. This sequence encodes CASSAYYQRDQPQHF.

This clonotype was counted ten times or more. The chain couples TRBV9 to TRBJ2-7, with a possible D match to TRBD2 (6 bases). The germline V and J ends were trimmed by 3 bases and 0 bases, with 10 bases remaining between them. Germline CDR1 SGDLS, CDR2 YYNGEE. The CDR3 covers 14 residues. The CDR3: CASSEGDFSYEQYF. CDR3 DNA sequence: TGTGCCAGCAGCGAAGGGGACTTCTCCTACGAGCAGTACTTC.

The rearrangement links TRBV5-1 to TRBJ2-1; the D gene is possibly TRBD2 (5 bases). V shed 2 bases and J shed 4 bases, with 13 bases lying between them. This CDR3 region has 15 residues. Per the germline V gene, CDR1 is SGHRS and CDR2 is YFSETQ. For the CDR3, the DNA is TGCGCCAGCAGCTTCGTGTCGGGGTCGTACAATGAGCAGTTCTTC. Its translation is CASSFVSGSYNEQFF.

This clonotype was counted many times. The chain has TRBV29-1 and TRBJ1-1; maybe TRBD1 (6 bases). The CDR3 length is 13 residues. Trimming pared 4 bases from V and 5 bases from J, leaving 14 bases between. The germline V gene has CDR1 SQVTM and CDR2 ANQGSEA. The CDR3 nucleotides read TGCAGCGTTGCTGGACAGATGAGGACTGAAGCTTTCTTT. Translated: CSVAGQMRTEAFF. Using reference TRBV29-1 and TRBJ1-1 for the parts outside the CDR3, the full variable domain is SAVISQKPSRDICQRGTSLTIQCQVDSQVTMMFWYRQQPGQSLTLIATANQGSEATYESGFVIDKFPISRPNLTFSTLTVSNMSPEDSSIYLCSVAGQMRTEAFFGQGTRLTVV.

A few counts support this clonotype. This sequence joins TRBV5-1 and TRBJ2-2; D perhaps matches TRBD2 (7 bases). Germline assignment: CDR1 SGHRS and CDR2 YFSETQ. The CDR3 totals 15 residues. The V end was cut by 4 bases, the J end by 6 bases, with 16 bases between. DNA of the CDR3: TGCGCCAGCAGCCCGGGACAAACTAGCGCCGGGGAGCTGTTTTTT. Translated, it gives CASSPGQTSAGELFF.

This clonotype was recorded many times. The rearrangement joins TRBV12-3 or TRBV12-4 to TRBJ2-1; D not resolved. CDR3 length: 13 residues. Trimming pared 2 bases from V and 8 bases from J, leaving 10 bases between. Here the CDR3 DNA reads TGTGCCAGCAGTTTATCTGTAGCCCATGAGCAGTTCTTC. Translating it yields CASSLSVAHEQFF.

This clonotype was detected only a few times. The V call is TRBV20-1, the J call TRBJ2-7; D is uncertain. CDR3 length: 11 residues. CDR1 DFQATT and CDR2 SNEGSKA come from the germline V gene (reference sequence). The V end lost 4 bases, the J end lost 4 bases, and 8 bases lay between the germline ends. The CDR3 nucleotides read TGCAGTGCTAACACGGATTACGAGCAGTACTTC. Its protein product is CSANTDYEQYF.

This clonotype has only a few counts. The V call is TRBV27, the J call TRBJ1-2; TRBD1 matches at 7 bases. Germline-derived CDR1 and CDR2 are MNHEY and SMNVEV (reference sequence). The CDR3 totals 15 residues. The V segment lost 0 bases and the J segment 7 bases; nucleotides outside the gene matches: 8. The CDR3 coding sequence is TGTGCCAGCAGTTTATCTCCCGCAGGGGGTTTTGGCTACACCTTC. As protein: CASSLSPAGGFGYTF.

The chain has TRBV2 and TRBJ2-1; 8 nucleotides line up with TRBD1. CDR1 and CDR2 from the germline V gene are SNHLY and FYNNEI. V was pared by 5 bases and J by 8 bases, with 2 bases of the junction left unmatched. The CDR3 totals 12 residues. The CDR3, as DNA: TGTGCCAGCAGTCAGGGGGCTGATGAGCAGTTCTTC. As protein: CASSQGADEQFF.

Many counts were recorded for this clonotype. J is TRBJ2-1 and V is TRBV29-1; TRBD2 matches 7 bases. Germline V gene lookup returns CDR1 SQVTM and CDR2 ANQGSEA. V lost 6 bases and J lost 1; bases outside the gene matches: 6. This CDR3 region has 14 residues. CDR3 nucleotide sequence: TGCAGCGTGGGGGGGGACGGATCCTACAATGAGCAGTTCTTC. Translating gives CSVGGDGSYNEQFF.